The clone carrying this T cell receptor beta chain came up a few times. The antigen is unknown. The germline gives CDR1 SQVTM, CDR2 ANQGSEA. The CDR3 contains 15 residues. The V gene end was trimmed by 5 bases and the J gene end by 5 bases; junction bases not matched to a gene: 11. PCR involved 60 Vbeta and 13 Jbeta primers. In the study's own analysis: In a later analysis, roughly 86 million unique TCR beta chains included roughly 11 million shared by two or more donors. Produced via immunoSEQ multiplex PCR; TCRdb's table is partial and in-frame only. From that table come the V and J calls and clone size; the DNA was used to work out D and trimming. The repertoire holds hundreds of thousands of clones, with about 77% as singletons. The sample belongs to a study of cytomegalovirus exposure and HLA in healthy donors. Study-wide results and caveats: Most TCR sequences were rare, but some public TCRs occurred in many donors. Researchers reported that three CMV-associated chains were confirmed in vitro as CMV antigen-specific. As a later analysis revealed, the rate of TCR association differed by HLA locus, with DRB1 most and HLA-C fewest.

This chain connects TRBV29-1 to TRBJ2-2, with 7 bases that match TRBD1. Sequenced sample: PBMCs. This TCR was recovered from a woman aged 25 to 39 in good health and CMV-seronegative. The CDR3 spells CSVKIPGQRTGELFF. CDR3 coding DNA: TGCAGCGTTAAAATTCCGGGACAGAGAACCGGGGAGCTGTTTTTT.